The 30 T cell receptor beta chains below were found in one sample sequenced in a study of T-cell memory formation after mild COVID-19. TCRdb called the 5' RACE reads again in MiXCR, with one record for every CDR3 protein. The sample has 250,000 to 350,000 distinct CDR3 sequences; 19% are singletons. Sample: PBMCs or a T cell subset sorted from them (not recorded which). Source of these receptors: a man aged 18 to 29 who had mild COVID-19 (a few samples of this study predate the infection). Cell type and time point are not known.

A remark on this clonotype: Since no conserved phenylalanine or tryptophan closes the CDR3, a read error is the likely cause. DNA of the CDR3: TGTGCCACCAGCAGAGATCGGGGGGCCCAAGAGACCCAGTACCTC. Protein: CATSRDRGAQETQYL. The chain employs TRBV15 and TRBJ2-5; TRBD2 might be the D (7 bases). The CDR3 totals 15 residues. The V end was cut by 0 bases, the J end by 1 base, with 9 bases between. Germline V gene data show CDR1 as LNHNV and CDR2 as YYDKDF (reference sequence).

V gene TRBV18 combines with J gene TRBJ2-4, with 10 bases that match TRBD1. The CDR3 loop spans 16 amino acids. Germline trimming cut 5 bases from V and 3 bases from J; bases unmatched to any gene: 7. Per the germline V gene, CDR1 is KGHSH and CDR2 is LQKENI. The CDR3 DNA reads as TGTGCCAGCTCATTGACAGGGGGCGCCGGCAAAAACATTCAGTACTTC. This translates into CASSLTGGAGKNIQYF.

This clonotype occurred a few times. The chain employs TRBV12-3 or TRBV12-4 and TRBJ2-7; tentative D call: TRBD1 (6 bases). V lost 5 bases and J lost 4, with 9 bases in between. The CDR3 has 12 residues. The DNA for the CDR3 is TGTGCCAGCAGTACACAGGGTTACGAGCAGTACTTC. This codes for CASSTQGYEQYF.

This clonotype occurred many times. This chain uses TRBV14 with TRBJ1-4, with 11 bases aligning to TRBD1. CDR3 length: 14 residues. Germline trimming cut 5 bases from V and 7 bases from J; bases unmatched to any gene: 3. CDR1 is SGHDN and CDR2 is FVKESK in the germline V gene. DNA of the CDR3: TGTGCCAGCAGCGTAGGGACAGGGGGTGAAAAACTGTTTTTT. It encodes CASSVGTGGEKLFF.

This clonotype was seen only a few times. This chain joins TRBV3-1 and TRBJ2-5, with a weak D call TRBD1 (5 bases). Trimming removed 4 bases at V and 1 base at J, with 7 bases between. This CDR3 has 13 residues. Per the germline V gene, CDR1 is LGHDT and CDR2 is YNNKEL (reference sequence). The CDR3 spells CASSRTSQETQYF. CDR3 nucleotides: TGTGCCAGCAGCCGGACATCCCAAGAGACCCAGTACTTC.

A few counts support this clonotype. The chain joins TRBV4-1 to TRBJ1-1; D perhaps matches TRBD1 (6 bases). The CDR3 consists of 13 residues. The ends were cut back, 0 bases at V and 5 bases at J, with 7 bases in the middle. CDR1 and CDR2 (germline): MGHRA, YSYEKL. CDR3 sequence: CASSQERGTEAFF. The CDR3 DNA sequence: TGCGCCAGCAGCCAAGAAAGGGGGACTGAAGCTTTCTTT.

V and J are TRBV6-2 or TRBV6-3 and TRBJ1-2, with D uncertain. This CDR3 contains 13 residues. V dropped 7 bases and J dropped 4 bases, with 13 bases sitting between them. Germline lookup yields CDR1 MNHEY and CDR2 SVGEGT. The CDR3 is CASTQPSSYGYTF. In DNA, the CDR3 is TGTGCCAGCACACAGCCCTCGAGCTATGGCTACACCTTC.

The chain uses TRBV7-6 and TRBJ2-2; D may be TRBD1 (5 bases). Trimming took 5 bases from V and 4 from J, leaving 11 bases between them. This CDR3 comprises 14 residues. Germline-derived CDR1 and CDR2 are SGHVS and FNYEAQ. The DNA for the CDR3 is TGTGCCAGCAGCCTGACAGCCCCCACCGGGGAGCTGTTTTTT. Protein sequence: CASSLTAPTGELFF.

The rearrangement joins TRBV5-5 to TRBJ2-5; possibly TRBD1 for D (5 bases). Trimming pared 4 bases from V and 5 bases from J, leaving 15 bases between. This CDR3 has 14 amino acids. Germline CDR1 is SGHKS and CDR2 is YYEKEE (reference sequence). The CDR3 nucleotides read TGTGCCAGCAGCCGACCCCCAGGGTTGGAGACCCAGTACTTC. Its protein product is CASSRPPGLETQYF.

This clonotype came up a few times. The rearrangement links TRBV15 to TRBJ2-1; D gene uncertain. CDR3 length: 13 amino acids. V was trimmed by 5 bases and J by 5 bases, leaving 10 bases between them. Germline CDR1 LNHNV, CDR2 YYDKDF (reference sequence). DNA of the CDR3: TGTGCCACCAGCTCCCGGACCAACAATGAGCAGTTCTTC. This encodes CATSSRTNNEQFF. Full variable domain (rest looked up from reference TRBV15 and TRBJ2-1): DAMVIQNPRYQVTQFGKPVTLSCSQTLNHNVMYWYQQKSSQAPKLLFHYYDKDFNNEADTPDNFQSRRPNTSFCFLDIRSPGLGDTAMYLCATSSRTNNEQFFGPGTRLTVL.

The genes are TRBV18 and TRBJ1-1; D is ambiguous. CDR3 size: 13 residues. V was cut by 2 bases and J by 7 bases, with 11 bases left in between. Germline assignment: CDR1 KGHSH and CDR2 LQKENI. The CDR3 is CASSPSGESEAFF. The CDR3 DNA follows: TGTGCCAGCTCACCATCTGGGGAGAGTGAAGCTTTCTTT.

This clonotype was seen many times. The chain is built from TRBV7-7 and TRBJ2-5, with 8 bases aligning to TRBD2. Trimming cost V 5 bases and J 1 base; bases outside gene matches: 6. This CDR3 has 15 residues. CDR1 SSHAT and CDR2 FNYEAQ come from the germline V gene (reference sequence). The CDR3 is CASSPGSGGQETQYF. The CDR3 nucleotides are TGTGCCAGCAGCCCGGGGAGCGGGGGCCAAGAGACCCAGTACTTC. Looking up the rest from reference TRBV7-7 and TRBJ2-5 gives the full variable domain: GAGVSQSPRYKVTKRGQDVTLRCDPISSHATLYWYQQALGQGPEFLTYFNYEAQPDKSGLPSDRFSAERPEGSISTLTIQRTEQRDSAMYRCASSPGSGGQETQYFGPGTRLLVL.

This clonotype was counted between two and nine times. J is TRBJ2-2 and V is TRBV4-1; TRBD2 agrees at 9 bases. The germline gives CDR1 MGHRA, CDR2 YSYEKL. V lost 3 bases to trimming and J lost 6 bases; unmatched junction nucleotides: 8. CDR3 size: 16 residues. CDR3 in amino acids: CASSHPQRGAPGELFF. DNA of the CDR3: TGCGCCAGCAGCCATCCCCAGCGGGGGGCCCCCGGGGAGCTGTTTTTT.

This clonotype has only a few counts. The gene calls are TRBV4-1 and TRBJ2-1; D tentatively reads TRBD1 or TRBD2 (5 bases each). The CDR3 contains 14 residues. Trimming cost V 5 bases and J 12 bases, with 20 bases left between them. Germline V gives CDR1 MGHRA, CDR2 YSYEKL. In DNA form, the CDR3 reads TGCGCCAGCAGCTTTTTTATCGGGTCAGGGAGGCAGTTCTTC. It encodes CASSFFIGSGRQFF.

This clonotype was picked up a small number of times. J is TRBJ2-5 and V is TRBV5-1, with D maybe TRBD1 (6 bases). Per germline, CDR1 SGHRS and CDR2 YFSETQ. V gave up 4 bases and J gave up 5 bases, with 18 bases separating them. CDR3 length equals 15 residues. The chain's CDR3 is CASSQNAPGAETQYF. In nucleotides, the CDR3 is TGCGCCAGCAGCCAAAACGCGCCAGGGGCTGAGACCCAGTACTTC.

V gene TRBV7-9 combines with J gene TRBJ2-1; D is unresolved. This CDR3 contains 14 residues. V lost 2 bases and J lost 3, with 8 bases in between. CDR1 SEHNR and CDR2 FQNEAQ come from the germline V gene (reference sequence). The CDR3 sequence is CASSLRQIYNEQFF. The DNA for the CDR3 is TGTGCCAGCAGCTTAAGGCAAATCTACAATGAGCAGTTCTTC.

This clonotype showed up many times. The chain links TRBV4-1 to TRBJ2-3, with 9 bases identical to TRBD2. V lost 0 bases and J lost 5; bases outside the gene matches: 6. Per germline, CDR1 MGHRA and CDR2 YSYEKL. CDR3 length equals 16 residues. The CDR3, as DNA: TGCGCCAGCAGCCAAGAGACGCTAGCGGGGAGAGATACGCAGTATTTT. Translating it yields CASSQETLAGRDTQYF.

V is TRBV7-2 and J is TRBJ1-3; D may be TRBD1 (6 bases). Trimming removed 1 base at V and 3 bases at J, with 13 bases between. Germline V gene sequence: CDR1 SGHTA, CDR2 FQGNSA. The CDR3 runs to 16 residues. The CDR3 DNA follows: TGTGCCAGCAGCTTAGTGGGGGCGGGGCTTGGAAACACCATATATTTT. It is translated as CASSLVGAGLGNTIYF.

V is TRBV7-2 and J is TRBJ2-1; 10 nucleotides line up with TRBD2. Per the germline V gene, CDR1 is SGHTA and CDR2 is FQGNSA. Trimming took 0 bases from V and 1 from J; bases not matched to a gene: 3. The CDR3 is 17 residues long. The chain's CDR3 is CASSLASGGFSYNEQFF. DNA of the CDR3: TGTGCCAGCAGCTTAGCTAGCGGGGGGTTTTCCTACAATGAGCAGTTCTTC.

This chain links TRBV5-1 with TRBJ2-5, with TRBD2 matching over 8 bases. This CDR3 region has 13 residues. J lost 6 bases, V lost 6 bases, and 7 bases had no gene match. Germline V gene data show CDR1 as SGHRS and CDR2 as YFSETQ. CDR3 sequence (DNA): TGCGCCAGCACCTTAGCGGGAAGCAAGACCCAGTACTTC. Protein: CASTLAGSKTQYF.

This chain links TRBV9 with TRBJ2-5; 8 bases align to TRBD1. J was trimmed by 5 bases and V by 3 bases; bases with no gene match: 12. Germline V gene lookup returns CDR1 SGDLS and CDR2 YYNGEE. The CDR3 is 16 amino acids. The CDR3 spells CASSGIPRGLGETQYF. Written as DNA, the CDR3 is TGTGCCAGCAGCGGAATACCCAGGGGGCTAGGGGAGACCCAGTACTTC. Variable domain in full (rest from reference TRBV9 and TRBJ2-5): DSGVTQTPKHLITATGQRVTLRCSPRSGDLSVYWYQQSLDQGLQFLIQYYNGEERAKGNILERFSAQQFPDLHSELNLSSLELGDSALYFCASSGIPRGLGETQYFGPGTRLLVL.

As to this clonotype: At one of its ends the junction is not consistent with the germline gene, which may arise from a read error. The V call is TRBV7-9, the J call TRBJ1-4; weak D call: TRBD1 (6 bases). Per the germline V gene, CDR1 is SEHNR and CDR2 is FQNEAQ (reference sequence). The CDR3 contains 16 residues. CDR3 coding DNA: TGTGCCAGCAGATTAGCGGTCAGGGGACTTGATGAAAAACTGTTTTTT. Translated, it gives CASRLAVRGLDEKLFF.

This clonotype was picked up a small number of times. CDR3 loop: CASTGRPNTEAFF. In DNA, the CDR3 is TGTGCCAGCACGGGACGGCCGAACACTGAAGCTTTCTTT. This sequence joins TRBV7-9 and TRBJ1-1; possibly TRBD1 for D (5 bases). The ends were cut back, 7 bases at V and 1 base at J, with 10 bases in the middle. Germline V gives CDR1 SEHNR, CDR2 FQNEAQ (reference sequence). This CDR3 spans 13 amino acids. The variable domain in full, with the rest retrieved from reference TRBV7-9 and TRBJ1-1, is DTGVSQNPRHKITKRGQNVTFRCDPISEHNRLYWYRQTLGQGPEFLTYFQNEAQLEKSRLLSDRFSAERPKGSFSTLEIQRTEQGDSAMYLCASTGRPNTEAFFGQGTRLTVV.

The chain joins TRBV27 to TRBJ1-5; 8 bases line up with TRBD1. CDR1 is MNHEY and CDR2 is SMNVEV in the germline V gene (reference sequence). J was trimmed by 3 bases and V by 1 base; bases with no gene match: 5. This CDR3 is 16 amino acids long. DNA of the CDR3: TGTGCCAGCAGTTTATTGGGGGACAGGATCAATCAGCCCCAGCATTTT. Amino acid sequence: CASSLLGDRINQPQHF.

A few counts support this clonotype. V is TRBV28 and J is TRBJ1-1, with a possible D match to TRBD1 (5 bases). This CDR3 comprises 13 residues. Trimming removed 2 bases at V and 3 bases at J, with 7 bases between. CDR1 MDHEN and CDR2 SYDVKM come from the germline V gene. The CDR3 nucleotides are TGTGCCAGCAGTTTAGCAGGGCACACTGAAGCTTTCTTT. Translating it yields CASSLAGHTEAFF.

This clonotype occurred a few times. This chain joins TRBV30 and TRBJ1-1; D gene ambiguous. The V end was cut by 6 bases, the J end by 1 base, with 9 bases between. The germline V gene has CDR1 GTSNPN and CDR2 SVGIG (reference sequence). This CDR3 has 12 residues. CDR3 in DNA: TGTGCCTGCATAGGTGAGAACACTGAAGCTTTCTTT. Translating gives CACIGENTEAFF.

This clonotype appeared a few times. The gene calls are TRBV5-1 and TRBJ2-3; TRBD1 matches at 10 bases. The CDR3 is made up of 15 amino acids. In germline, CDR1 is SGHRS, CDR2 YFSETQ. V trimming: 4 bases; J trimming: 4 bases; junction bases outside the gene matches: 6. The CDR3 sequence: CASSIRGQGADTQYF. In DNA form, the CDR3 reads TGCGCCAGCAGCATTCGAGGACAGGGGGCAGATACGCAGTATTTT.

The genes are TRBV7-8 and TRBJ2-2; D may match TRBD1 or TRBD2 (5 bases each). The CDR3 has 17 residues. V lost 0 bases and J 6 bases, leaving 17 bases between the germline ends. The germline V gene has CDR1 SGHVS and CDR2 FQNEAQ. CDR3 DNA sequence: TGTGCCAGCAGCTTAGCGCTTGAGGGTTGGGGCGCCGGGGAGCTGTTTTTT. This codes for CASSLALEGWGAGELFF.

This clonotype has more than one count but fewer than ten. V gene TRBV18 combines with J gene TRBJ2-3; 12 nucleotides agree with TRBD1. The V segment lost 8 bases and the J segment 1 base; nucleotides outside the gene matches: 10. The CDR3 has 17 residues. The germline CDR1 and CDR2 sequences are KGHSH and LQKENI. DNA of the CDR3: TGTGCCAGCACCCCAGGGGGACAGGGGGCTGGCACAGATACGCAGTATTTT. Translated: CASTPGGQGAGTDTQYF.

This clonotype showed up many times. This chain links TRBV7-8 with TRBJ1-6, with D unclear. This CDR3 has 15 amino acids. Germline CDR1 is SGHVS and CDR2 is FQNEAQ. Trimming left V 7 bases short and J 0 bases short, with 10 bases between. The CDR3 DNA sequence: TGTGCCAGCATTAGAGGGAGCTCCTATAATTCACCCCTCCACTTT. Protein: CASIRGSSYNSPLHF.